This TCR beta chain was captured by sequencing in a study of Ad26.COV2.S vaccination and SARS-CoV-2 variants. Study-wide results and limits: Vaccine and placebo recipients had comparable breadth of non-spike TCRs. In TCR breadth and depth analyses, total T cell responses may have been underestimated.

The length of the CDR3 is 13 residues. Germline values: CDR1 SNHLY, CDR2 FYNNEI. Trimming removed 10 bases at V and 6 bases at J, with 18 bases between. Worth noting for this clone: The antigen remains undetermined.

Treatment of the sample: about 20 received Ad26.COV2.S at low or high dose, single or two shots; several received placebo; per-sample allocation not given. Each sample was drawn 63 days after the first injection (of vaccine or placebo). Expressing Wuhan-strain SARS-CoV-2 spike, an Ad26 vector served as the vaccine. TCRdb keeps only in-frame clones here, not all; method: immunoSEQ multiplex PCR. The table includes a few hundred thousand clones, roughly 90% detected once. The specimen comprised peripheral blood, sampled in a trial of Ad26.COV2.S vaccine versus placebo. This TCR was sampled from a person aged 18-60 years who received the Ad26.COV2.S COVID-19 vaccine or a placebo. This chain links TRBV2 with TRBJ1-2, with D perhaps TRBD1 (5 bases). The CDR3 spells CAIGGAGRNGYTF. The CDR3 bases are TGTGCCATCGGTGGGGCTGGGAGAAATGGCTACACCTTC.